Following are 27 T cell receptor beta chains from one sample sequenced in a study of CD8+CD57+ T cells in acquired aplastic anemia. All sequencing subjects had displayed CD8+CD57+ cell expansion on flow cytometry. The TCR beta profiling, which covered VDJ combination and CDR3 sequence, was carried out using genomic DNA as the template. TCRdb itself ran the reads through MiXCR, one entry per CDR3 protein. The sample has more than 95,000 distinct CDR3 sequences, approximately 36% seen once; the top ten hold about 3%. Sequenced input: sorted CD4+, CD8+, or CD8+CD57+ T cells (not recorded which) from PBMCs. These receptors all come from a human donor with aplastic anemia.

In this sample, this clonotype turned up many times. V is TRBV27 and J is TRBJ1-5; D ambiguous. The V gene's germline CDR1 is MNHEY and CDR2 SMNVEV (reference sequence). Trimming removed 0 bases at V and 0 bases at J, with 9 bases between. This CDR3 has 16 amino acids. CDR3 DNA sequence: TGTGCCAGCAGTTTATCAGGGCCATATAGCAATCAGCCCCAGCATTTT. It is translated as CASSLSGPYSNQPQHF.

This clonotype was observed many times. The chain links TRBV5-4 to TRBJ1-3, with TRBD1 identical over 9 bases. The CDR3 runs to 15 residues. CDR1 SGHNT and CDR2 YYREEE come from the germline V gene (reference sequence). Trimming at V came to 4 bases and at J to 4 bases, leaving 6 bases not matched to a gene. This CDR3 reads CASSLDRGWGNTIYF. Written as DNA, the CDR3 is TGTGCCAGCAGCCTGGACAGGGGATGGGGAAACACCATATATTTT.

About this clonotype: This may come from a read error, since a much larger clone is one base off. V is TRBV4-3 and J is TRBJ2-5, with 10 bases aligning to TRBD2. The germline V gene encodes CDR1 LGHNA and CDR2 YSLEER. The CDR3 covers 18 residues. The CDR3, as DNA: TGCGCCAGCAGCCAAGGGAATAAAAAGCGGGGGGGCCAAGAGGCCCAGTACTTC. This translates into CASSQGNKKRGGQEAQYF.

For this clonotype: A single base separates this from a much larger clone, so it may be a read error. The chain recombines TRBV6-1 with TRBJ1-1; TRBD1 aligns across 10 bases. The ends lost 5 bases at V and 5 bases at J; junction bases unmatched: 5. Per germline, CDR1 MNHNS and CDR2 SASEGT. The CDR3 runs to 14 residues. The CDR3 here is CASSRQGAMTEAFF. For the CDR3, the DNA is TGTGCCAGCAGTCGACAGGGGGCAATGACTGAAGCTTTCTTT.

With regard to this clonotype: A read error is possible here, since a much larger clone lies one base away. The V and J genes are TRBV6-1 and TRBJ2-7; D is uncertain. In germline, CDR1 is MNHNS, CDR2 SASEGT. CDR3 length equals 14 residues. CDR3 sequence (DNA): TGTGCCGGCAGTGAAGCGAGAACCTCCTACGAGCAGTACTTC. Translation gives CAGSEARTSYEQYF.

With respect to this clonotype: It may be a read error: a sequence one base away is much more abundant. J is TRBJ2-7 and V is TRBV6-5; the match to TRBD2 covers 8 bases. This CDR3 has 17 residues. V shed 4 bases and J 2 bases; nucleotides not matched to a gene: 13. Germline lookup yields CDR1 MNHEY and CDR2 SVGAGI. CDR3 in amino acids: CASSSPLGSGTTYEQYF. The CDR3 DNA reads TGTGCCAGCAGTTCCCCCCTTGGTAGCGGGACCACCTACGAGCAGTACTTC.

Ten or more counts support this clonotype. The chain links TRBV28 to TRBJ2-7; TRBD2 aligns across 10 bases. In germline, CDR1 is MDHEN, CDR2 SYDVKM. V dropped 4 bases and J dropped 3; count of bases not matched to a gene: 3. The CDR3 length is 14 residues. CDR3 protein: CASSYPSGGYEQYF. As DNA, the CDR3 is TGTGCCAGCAGTTATCCTAGCGGGGGCTACGAGCAGTACTTC.

The chain joins TRBV18 to TRBJ2-3; perhaps TRBD2 as D (5 bases). Germline CDR1 KGHSH, CDR2 LQKENI. The CDR3 runs 16 residues. V lost 0 bases and J 1 base, leaving 11 bases between the germline ends. CDR3 protein: CASSPPQRPRTDTQYF. Written as DNA, the CDR3 is TGTGCCAGCTCACCACCACAGCGGCCGCGCACAGATACGCAGTATTTT.

Worth noting for this clonotype: A read error is possible here, since a much larger clone lies one base away. The J gene is TRBJ1-5, the V gene TRBV12-3 or TRBV12-4, with 9 bases identical to TRBD1. This CDR3 region has 15 residues. CDR3 nucleotides: TGTGCCAGCGGTTTAGGGACAGGGCGCGTTCAGCCCCAGCATTTT. Protein product: CASGLGTGRVQPQHF.

This clonotype was seen a handful of times. The chain employs TRBV27 and TRBJ1-5; no reliable D call. Germline values: CDR1 MNHEY, CDR2 SMNVEV (reference sequence). CDR3 size: 15 residues. Trimming took off 2 bases at V and 0 bases at J, with 8 bases between the two ends. CDR3 in amino acids: CASSLRGASNQPQHF. For the CDR3, the DNA is TGTGCCAGCAGTTTAAGAGGTGCTAGCAATCAGCCCCAGCATTTT.

V is TRBV20-1 and J is TRBJ2-7; 10 bases map to TRBD2. The trim removed 0 bases at V and 2 bases at J, leaving 10 bases unmatched. The CDR3 covers 17 residues. Germline loops: CDR1 DFQATT, CDR2 SNEGSKA (reference sequence). The CDR3 is CSARDPLAGALTYEQYF. The CDR3, as DNA: TGCAGTGCTAGAGATCCTCTAGCGGGGGCCTTAACCTACGAGCAGTACTTC.

This clonotype was counted at least ten times. The chain couples TRBV4-3 to TRBJ2-3; 8 nucleotides match TRBD2. This CDR3 is built from 13 residues. J gave up 4 bases and V 4 bases, and 1 base lay outside the gene matches. Germline CDR1 is LGHNA and CDR2 is YSLEER. The CDR3, as DNA: TGCGCCAGCAGCCCGCGGGGGGCAGATACGCAGTATTTT. Translated, it gives CASSPRGADTQYF.

Points on this clonotype: A clone one base away is much larger, so this may be a read error. The chain combines TRBV12-3 or TRBV12-4 with TRBJ2-3; the D is unclear. Trimming stripped 8 bases from V and 6 bases from J, with 12 bases between. This CDR3 contains 12 residues. CDR3 DNA sequence: TGTGCCAGCGGCTTGTCCCCGGATACGCAGTATTTT. The encoded protein is CASGLSPDTQYF.

This clonotype was seen at least ten times. One end of the junction fails to match germline, which may point to a read error. This rearrangement joins TRBV9 to TRBJ1-1; perhaps TRBD1 as D (6 bases). This CDR3 is 14 amino acids long. Germline V lookup: CDR1 SGDLS, CDR2 YYNGEE. The CDR3 region is CASSVATGNSEAFF. The CDR3 coding sequence is TGTGCCAGCAGCGTAGCTACAGGGAACTCTGAAGCTTTCTTT.

Of note for this clonotype: Given the absence of the conserved phenylalanine or tryptophan at the CDR3 end, a read error is likely. V and J are TRBV19 and TRBJ1-5; 7 bases are a match to TRBD1. This CDR3 is built from 15 residues. The germline gives CDR1 LNHDA, CDR2 SQIVND (reference sequence). CDR3 bases: TGCGCCACCTCAGGGGGGGGAGGAGGCAATCAGCCCCAGCATTCT. Translating it yields CATSGGGGGNQPQHS.

As for this clonotype: Possible read error: a much larger clone is one base away. The chain couples TRBV6-1 to TRBJ2-5, with 10 bases aligning to TRBD2. There are 14 residues in the CDR3. CDR1 is MNHNS and CDR2 is SASEGT in the germline V gene. V lost 7 bases, J lost 11 bases, and 13 bases stayed unmatched. The CDR3 nucleotides read TGTGCCAGCACCAATCCCGGGACTAGCGTTGAGCAGTACTTC. Its protein is CASTNPGTSVEQYF.

This clonotype has a count of ten or more. J is TRBJ1-1 and V is TRBV9; no clear D. V was clipped by 4 bases and J by 0 bases, with 13 bases between them. The CDR3 length is 15 residues. Germline CDR1 and CDR2: SGDLS and YYNGEE. The CDR3, as DNA: TGTGCCAGCAGCCGGCAGGCCATCATGAACACTGAAGCTTTCTTT. It is translated as CASSRQAIMNTEAFF.

This clonotype has a count of ten or more. The chain carries TRBV10-3 and TRBJ2-2, with D perhaps matching TRBD2 (5 bases). The germline CDR1 and CDR2 sequences are ENHRY and SYGVKD. Trimming stripped 6 bases from V and 2 bases from J, with 16 bases between. The CDR3 sequence is 16 residues long. In DNA, the CDR3 is TGTGCCATCAGGCCCGGGGAAACGGGAAACACCGGGGAGCTGTTTTTT. It yields the protein CAIRPGETGNTGELFF.

As DNA, the CDR3 is TGTGCCAGTAGTATGTACAACCAAGAGACCCAGTACTTC. This encodes CASSMYNQETQYF. The chain couples TRBV19 to TRBJ2-5; no definite D call. Looked up from germline, CDR1 is LNHDA and CDR2 is SQIVND (reference sequence). This CDR3 region has 13 residues. V lost 3 bases and J 0 bases, leaving 5 bases between the germline ends.

Many counts were recorded for this clonotype. The chain carries TRBV29-1 and TRBJ2-3; the D is unclear. The germline V and J ends were trimmed by 4 bases and 2 bases, with 10 bases remaining between them. There are 13 residues in the CDR3. Germline lookup yields CDR1 SQVTM and CDR2 ANQGSEA. In DNA, the CDR3 is TGCAGCGTTGCCGACACCCTCACAGATACGCAGTATTTT. It translates to CSVADTLTDTQYF.

As concerns this clonotype: The junction departs from germline at one end; a sequencing error may be responsible. The chain uses TRBV28 and TRBJ2-1; D may be TRBD1 (6 bases). Germline CDR1 reads MDHEN; CDR2 reads SYDVKM. This CDR3 comprises 13 residues. The chain's CDR3 is CASGFDRDTKQFF. Here the CDR3 DNA reads TGTGCCAGCGGTTTCGACCGGGACACGAAGCAGTTCTTC.

This clonotype has only one observation. This chain joins TRBV10-3 and TRBJ2-6; 7 bases agree with TRBD1. Germline V lookup: CDR1 ENHRY, CDR2 SYGVKD. Trimming took 4 bases from V and 0 from J; bases not matched to a gene: 3. This CDR3 spans 16 amino acids. The CDR3 DNA reads TGTGCCATCAGTGGACAGGGAAACTCTGGGGCCAACGTCCTGACTTTC. Residues: CAISGQGNSGANVLTF.

This clonotype was counted many times. Given a much more abundant clone one base away, this may be a read error. The chain employs TRBV2 and TRBJ1-1; tentatively, D is TRBD1 (5 bases). From germline, CDR1 is SNHLY and CDR2 FYNNEI. Trimming shortened V by 6 bases and J by 6 bases, and 11 bases separated the two germline ends. The CDR3 covers 12 residues. CDR3 DNA: TGTGCCAGCAGGCCCCGGGACGCTGAAGCTTTCTTT. Amino acids: CASRPRDAEAFF.

This clonotype was counted at least ten times. The CDR3: CSARQGHSGTDTQYF. In DNA form, the CDR3 reads TGCAGTGCTAGACAGGGGCATTCGGGCACAGATACGCAGTATTTT. V and J are TRBV20-1 and TRBJ2-3, with D perhaps matching TRBD1 (6 bases). CDR3 length: 15 residues. Germline V gene lookup returns CDR1 DFQATT and CDR2 SNEGSKA (reference sequence). Trimming took 2 bases from V and 1 from J, leaving 13 bases between them.

The rearrangement links TRBV24-1 to TRBJ1-5; tentatively, D is TRBD1 (6 bases). Germline V lookup: CDR1 KGHDR, CDR2 SFDVKD. The CDR3 consists of 15 residues. V was cut by 7 bases and J by 0 bases, with 12 bases left in between. The chain's CDR3 is CATSAGAYSNQPQHF. The CDR3 DNA is TGTGCCACCAGCGCAGGGGCCTATAGCAATCAGCCCCAGCATTTT.

The V gene is TRBV6-5, the J gene TRBJ2-2, with TRBD1 matching 8 bases. V dropped 3 bases and J dropped 0; count of bases not matched to a gene: 6. The CDR3 extends over 17 amino acids. CDR1 and CDR2 from the germline V gene are MNHEY and SVGAGI. The CDR3 DNA sequence: TGTGCCAGCAGTTATAAATGGACAGGGACGAACACCGGGGAGCTGTTTTTT. This gives the protein CASSYKWTGTNTGELFF.

The chain joins TRBV10-3 to TRBJ2-3, with 11 bases that match TRBD1. Germline loops: CDR1 ENHRY, CDR2 SYGVKD. V lost 3 bases and J lost 4; bases outside the gene matches: 6. This CDR3 is 16 amino acids long. CDR3 loop: CAISDFGTGGADTQYF. The CDR3 bases are TGTGCCATCAGTGACTTTGGGACAGGGGGGGCAGATACGCAGTATTTT.